Below are 26 T cell receptor beta chains sequenced from a single sample in a study of early T cells in non-severe SARS-CoV-2 infection. Via MiXCR, TCRdb re-called the 5' RACE reads, giving one row per CDR3 protein. The sample includes approximately 97,000 distinct CDR3 sequences, roughly 9.6% seen only once; the top ten take less than 5.5%. This material consisted of whole blood, taken at baseline. The receptors stem from an adult who was a healthcare worker with PCR-confirmed SARS-CoV-2 infection or an uninfected control (not recorded which).

The table lists this clonotype with a few counts. The chain couples TRBV29-1 to TRBJ2-3; no clear D. The CDR3 extends over 11 amino acids. The germline V gene encodes CDR1 SQVTM and CDR2 ANQGSEA. Trimming left V 4 bases short and J 6 bases short, with 8 bases between. CDR3 amino acids: CSVGVRDTQYF. As DNA, the CDR3 is TGCAGCGTTGGAGTAAGGGATACGCAGTATTTT.

This clonotype was observed many times. This chain links TRBV5-1 with TRBJ2-3; the match to TRBD2 covers 8 bases. The V segment lost 2 bases and the J segment 3 bases; nucleotides outside the gene matches: 8. Per germline, CDR1 SGHRS and CDR2 YFSETQ. The CDR3 has 16 residues. The CDR3: CASSFRAGEVTDTQYF. CDR3 in DNA: TGCGCCAGCAGCTTCCGAGCGGGAGAGGTGACAGATACGCAGTATTTT. The whole variable domain, remainder taken from reference TRBV5-1 and TRBJ2-3, is KAGVTQTPRYLIKTRGQQVTLSCSPISGHRSVSWYQQTPGQGLQFLFEYFSETQRNKGNFPGRFSGRQFSNSRSEMNVSTLELGDSALYLCASSFRAGEVTDTQYFGPGTRLTVL.

Only a few counts were recorded for this clonotype. This chain's CDR3 is CSADLSALAEAGSYNEQFF. DNA for the CDR3: TGCAGTGCTGACCTTAGTGCACTAGCGGAGGCGGGGTCTTACAATGAGCAGTTCTTC. This chain links TRBV20-1 with TRBJ2-1, with 8 positions matching TRBD2. CDR1 DFQATT and CDR2 SNEGSKA come from the germline V gene (reference sequence). The junction had 22 bases not matched to a gene; V was cut back by 5 bases and J by 4 bases. The CDR3 spans 19 residues.

This sequence joins TRBV2 and TRBJ1-1, with 7 bases lining up with TRBD1. The CDR3 is made up of 13 amino acids. The junction had 5 bases not matched to a gene; V was cut back by 5 bases and J by 5 bases. The germline gives CDR1 SNHLY, CDR2 FYNNEI. The chain's CDR3 is CASSQSRGTEAFF. CDR3 in DNA: TGTGCCAGCAGTCAGAGCAGGGGGACTGAAGCTTTCTTT. Looking up the rest from reference TRBV2 and TRBJ1-1 gives the full variable domain: EPEVTQTPSHQVTQMGQEVILRCVPISNHLYFYWYRQILGQKVEFLVSFYNNEISEKSEIFDDQFSVERPDGSNFTLKIRSTKLEDSAMYFCASSQSRGTEAFFGQGTRLTVV.

This clonotype was recorded many times. CDR3 loop: CSARMGTSGTQYF. The CDR3 DNA reads TGCAGTGCTAGGATGGGGACTAGCGGGACCCAGTACTTC. The rearrangement uses TRBV20-1 and TRBJ2-5, with 11 bases fitting TRBD2. CDR1 is DFQATT, CDR2 SNEGSKA, per germline (reference sequence). This CDR3 contains 13 residues. The V gene end was trimmed by 3 bases and the J gene end by 7 bases; junction bases not matched to a gene: 4.

This clonotype has a handful of counts. The chain combines TRBV14 with TRBJ2-1, with D tentatively TRBD2 (5 bases). The V end lost 2 bases, the J end lost 1 base, and 24 bases lay between the germline ends. CDR1 and CDR2 (germline): SGHDN, FVKESK. This CDR3 spans 20 amino acids. The CDR3 DNA follows: TGTGCCAGCAGCCAACTCCCGGCGCGAGGGATCATACGGTCCTACAATGAGCAGTTCTTC. It is translated as CASSQLPARGIIRSYNEQFF.

This clonotype was observed at least ten times. The CDR3 nucleotides read TGTGCCAGCTCACCACGGACTAGCGGGAGGGGATTGGAAGAGCAGTTCTTC. Translating it yields CASSPRTSGRGLEEQFF. This chain connects TRBV18 to TRBJ2-1, with TRBD2 matching 15 bases. Germline V lookup: CDR1 KGHSH, CDR2 LQKENI. This CDR3 spans 17 amino acids. V shed 1 base, J shed 10 bases, and the junction held 8 bases outside the gene matches.

This clonotype was seen a few times. J is TRBJ2-7 and V is TRBV15, with TRBD1 matching 9 bases. There are 16 residues in the CDR3. The germline V gene has CDR1 LNHNV and CDR2 YYDKDF (reference sequence). V gave up 1 base and J gave up 3 bases; unmatched junction bases: 7. In DNA, the CDR3 is TGTGCCACCAGCAGAGCCCAGGACAGGGGAGTCTACGAGCAGTACTTC. Encoded protein: CATSRAQDRGVYEQYF.

This chain connects TRBV27 to TRBJ2-7, with D possibly being TRBD2 (6 bases). CDR1 is MNHEY, CDR2 SMNVEV, per germline (reference sequence). V gave up 4 bases and J gave up 2 bases, with 21 bases separating them. This CDR3 spans 17 amino acids. Here the CDR3 DNA reads TGTGCCAGCAGTTCCGGAACCACTAGCAGAGGAGCCTACGAGCAGTACTTC. This gives the protein CASSSGTTSRGAYEQYF.

This clonotype was observed a few times. The chain is built from TRBV29-1 and TRBJ1-2; 12 nucleotides align to TRBD1. This CDR3 is built from 13 residues. Per germline, CDR1 SQVTM and CDR2 ANQGSEA. J was trimmed by 6 bases and V by 3 bases; bases with no gene match: 2. CDR3 DNA: TGCAGCGTTGAGGGACAGGGGGCGAATGGCTACACCTTC. Its translation is CSVEGQGANGYTF.

This clonotype was seen ten or more times. This chain joins TRBV5-1 and TRBJ2-7, with D perhaps TRBD1 (6 bases). The CDR3 is 14 residues long. Germline V gene lookup returns CDR1 SGHRS and CDR2 YFSETQ. Trimming took 3 bases from V and 3 from J, leaving 13 bases between them. CDR3 coding DNA: TGCGCCAGCAGCTGGGGGACAAGCTACTACGAGCAGTACTTC. Protein product: CASSWGTSYYEQYF.

This clonotype has ten or more counts. The chain joins TRBV4-2 to TRBJ2-7, with 7 bases lining up with TRBD2. V trimming: 1 base; J trimming: 3 bases; junction bases outside the gene matches: 3. The CDR3 is made up of 14 amino acids. Germline-derived CDR1 and CDR2 are LGHNA and YNFKEQ. The CDR3 loop is CASSQVTSDYEQYF. CDR3 coding DNA: TGTGCCAGCAGCCAAGTCACTAGCGACTACGAGCAGTACTTC.

This clonotype was recorded at least ten times. V usage is TRBV7-9 and J usage is TRBJ1-4, with unresolved D. Per germline, CDR1 SEHNR and CDR2 FQNEAQ (reference sequence). There are 11 residues in the CDR3. The V end lost 5 bases, the J end lost 8 bases, and 6 bases lay between the germline ends. The DNA of the CDR3 is TGTGCCAGCAGCGAACGAGAAAAACTGTTTTTT. Translation gives CASSEREKLFF.

CDR3 in amino acids: CASSDEPHSPAFF. CDR3 nucleotides: TGTGCCAGCAGTGACGAACCCCACTCGCCAGCTTTCTTT. V and J are TRBV6-4 and TRBJ1-1; D gene unclear. Trimming stripped 2 bases from V and 10 bases from J, with 14 bases between. The CDR3 is made up of 13 amino acids. Germline V gene data show CDR1 as MRHNA and CDR2 as SNTAGT.

In its sample, this clonotype was seen a few times. CDR3 in amino acids: CASRPTQGRGDTQYF. CDR3 nucleotide sequence: TGTGCCAGCAGGCCTACTCAGGGTAGGGGGGATACGCAGTATTTT. The chain joins TRBV6-5 to TRBJ2-3, with D possibly being TRBD1 (6 bases). The CDR3 covers 15 residues. Trimming removed 6 bases at V and 6 bases at J, with 19 bases between. In germline, CDR1 is MNHEY, CDR2 SVGAGI.

DNA for the CDR3: TGTGCCAGCAAGATTATAGCGGGAGGAGATACGCAGTATTTT. Its protein is CASKIIAGGDTQYF. The chain links TRBV2 to TRBJ2-3; 10 bases are a match to TRBD2. The V gene's germline CDR1 is SNHLY and CDR2 FYNNEI. This CDR3 spans 14 amino acids. Trimming cost V 7 bases and J 5 bases; bases outside gene matches: 6.

This clonotype was picked up a small number of times. The genes are TRBV6-2 or TRBV6-3 and TRBJ2-3; D is unclear. CDR1 and CDR2 from the germline V gene are MNHEY and SVGEGT. The CDR3 sequence is 13 residues long. Trimming removed 5 bases at V and 5 bases at J, with 11 bases between. CDR3 in DNA: TGTGCCAGCAGTAGGACGAAAAGAGATACGCAGTATTTT. The encoded protein is CASSRTKRDTQYF.

The chain employs TRBV19 and TRBJ1-2, with D possibly being TRBD1 (6 bases). The CDR3 contains 14 residues. Trimming removed 6 bases from V and 2 bases from J, with 13 bases in between. In germline, CDR1 is LNHDA, CDR2 SQIVND (reference sequence). The CDR3 coding sequence is TGTGCCAGTAGCATCCGTCAGGGGAACTATGGCTACACCTTC. Translating gives CASSIRQGNYGYTF.

The chain carries TRBV20-1 and TRBJ2-3, with no clear D. The germline V and J ends were trimmed by 6 bases and 4 bases, with 5 bases remaining between them. Germline CDR1 reads DFQATT; CDR2 reads SNEGSKA (reference sequence). This CDR3 contains 10 residues. CDR3 sequence: CSANPDTQYF. In DNA form, the CDR3 reads TGCAGTGCCAACCCAGATACGCAGTATTTT.

This clonotype was observed many times. The rearrangement links TRBV29-1 to TRBJ1-1; tentative D call: TRBD1 (5 bases). Germline-derived CDR1 and CDR2 are SQVTM and ANQGSEA. V was shortened by 6 bases and J by 3 bases, with 14 bases between the two germline ends. There are 13 residues in the CDR3. The CDR3 loop is CSVAGRQYTEAFF. In nucleotides, the CDR3 is TGCAGCGTAGCGGGGAGACAGTACACTGAAGCTTTCTTT.

This clonotype was counted only a few times. The chain couples TRBV11-2 to TRBJ2-2, with D possibly matching TRBD1 (6 bases). CDR1 SGHAT and CDR2 FQNNGV come from the germline V gene. V was cut by 3 bases and J by 0 bases, with 8 bases left in between. This CDR3 comprises 15 residues. CDR3 sequence (DNA): TGTGCCAGCAGCTTGACAGGTCCGAACACCGGGGAGCTGTTTTTT. As protein: CASSLTGPNTGELFF. Looking up the rest from reference TRBV11-2 and TRBJ2-2 gives the full variable domain: EAGVAQSPRYKIIEKRQSVAFWCNPISGHATLYWYQQILGQGPKLLIQFQNNGVVDDSQLPKDRFSAERLKGVDSTLKIQPAKLEDSAVYLCASSLTGPNTGELFFGEGSRLTVL.

At least ten counts were recorded for this clonotype. V usage is TRBV3-1 and J usage is TRBJ1-2; no firm D call. This CDR3 has 12 amino acids. Germline V lookup: CDR1 LGHDT, CDR2 YNNKEL (reference sequence). Trimming took 7 bases from V and 8 from J, leaving 14 bases between them. DNA for the CDR3: TGTGCCAGCACCCCCTCGTCTGGAGGCTACACCTTC. Protein: CASTPSSGGYTF. Drawing the rest from reference TRBV3-1 and TRBJ1-2, the complete variable domain is DTAVSQTPKYLVTQMGNDKSIKCEQNLGHDTMYWYKQDSKKFLKIMFSYNNKELIINETVPNRFSPKSPDKAHLNLHINSLELGDSAVYFCASTPSSGGYTFGSGTRLTVV.

This clonotype was counted only a few times. This chain connects TRBV5-1 to TRBJ2-5; TRBD1 agrees at 10 bases. Germline CDR1 SGHRS, CDR2 YFSETQ. CDR3 length equals 15 residues. J gave up 2 bases and V 2 bases, and 3 bases lay outside the gene matches. Written as DNA, the CDR3 is TGCGCCAGCAGCTTATGGACAGGGGGTCAAGAGACCCAGTACTTC. Amino acids: CASSLWTGGQETQYF.

This clonotype was seen ten or more times. The chain combines TRBV20-1 with TRBJ2-7; weak D call: TRBD1 (6 bases). The CDR3 runs 15 residues. V was shortened by 6 bases and J by 4 bases, with 22 bases between the two germline ends. Germline lookup yields CDR1 DFQATT and CDR2 SNEGSKA (reference sequence). In nucleotides, the CDR3 is TGCAGTGCGTCGAGGGTGGGGGCCCTTTCTTACGAGCAGTACTTC. Its protein is CSASRVGALSYEQYF.

The rearrangement uses TRBV9 and TRBJ2-3, with D perhaps TRBD1 (6 bases). Germline CDR1 reads SGDLS; CDR2 reads YYNGEE. The V gene lost 3 bases and the J gene lost 0 bases, with 17 bases spanning the gap. The CDR3 has 17 amino acids. Written as DNA, the CDR3 is TGTGCCAGCAGCGCAACGGGACAACAACCTAGCACAGATACGCAGTATTTT. This gives the protein CASSATGQQPSTDTQYF.

In this sample, this clonotype turned up a few times. This sequence joins TRBV7-2 and TRBJ1-1; possibly TRBD1 for D (6 bases). Germline values: CDR1 SGHTA, CDR2 FQGNSA. This CDR3 comprises 11 residues. Trimming shortened V by 3 bases and J by 10 bases, and 9 bases separated the two germline ends. The CDR3 protein is CASSLGATAFF. CDR3 in DNA: TGTGCCAGCAGCTTGGGGGCGACAGCTTTCTTT.